Sequencing of this T cell receptor beta chain was carried out in a study of early T cells in non-severe SARS-CoV-2 infection. Study details: Sequencing targeted bulk RNA from unsorted whole blood, leaving chains unpaired.

Germline CDR1 and CDR2: MNHNS and SASEGT. The CDR3 totals 15 residues. J was trimmed by 5 bases and V by 8 bases; bases with no gene match: 10. Each CDR3 protein gets one entry after TCRdb re-called the 5' RACE reads with MiXCR. In the table there are tens of thousands of distinct CDR3 sequences, less than 11% of which are singletons. This clonotype has more than one count but fewer than ten. This chain joins TRBV6-1 and TRBJ2-1; 9 positions match TRBD1. Material: whole blood, obtained at baseline. The sequence came from an adult who was a healthcare worker with PCR-confirmed SARS-CoV-2 infection or an uninfected control (not recorded which). The CDR3 region is CASFDRGKKNNEQFF. CDR3 coding DNA: TGTGCCAGCTTTGACAGGGGGAAGAAAAACAATGAGCAGTTCTTC.